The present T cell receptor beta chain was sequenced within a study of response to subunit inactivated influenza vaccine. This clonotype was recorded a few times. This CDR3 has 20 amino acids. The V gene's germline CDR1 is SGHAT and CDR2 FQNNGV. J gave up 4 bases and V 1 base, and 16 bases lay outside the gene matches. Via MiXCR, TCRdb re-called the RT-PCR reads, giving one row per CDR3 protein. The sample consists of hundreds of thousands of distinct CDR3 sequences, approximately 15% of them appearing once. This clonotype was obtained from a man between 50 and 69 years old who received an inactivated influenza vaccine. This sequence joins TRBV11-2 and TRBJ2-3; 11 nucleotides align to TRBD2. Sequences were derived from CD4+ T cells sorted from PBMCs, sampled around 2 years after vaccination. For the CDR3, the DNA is TGTGCCAGCAGCTTAGTCTTTGCGGGACTAGCGGCCCCATATGCAGATACGCAGTATTTT. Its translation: CASSLVFAGLAAPYADTQYF.